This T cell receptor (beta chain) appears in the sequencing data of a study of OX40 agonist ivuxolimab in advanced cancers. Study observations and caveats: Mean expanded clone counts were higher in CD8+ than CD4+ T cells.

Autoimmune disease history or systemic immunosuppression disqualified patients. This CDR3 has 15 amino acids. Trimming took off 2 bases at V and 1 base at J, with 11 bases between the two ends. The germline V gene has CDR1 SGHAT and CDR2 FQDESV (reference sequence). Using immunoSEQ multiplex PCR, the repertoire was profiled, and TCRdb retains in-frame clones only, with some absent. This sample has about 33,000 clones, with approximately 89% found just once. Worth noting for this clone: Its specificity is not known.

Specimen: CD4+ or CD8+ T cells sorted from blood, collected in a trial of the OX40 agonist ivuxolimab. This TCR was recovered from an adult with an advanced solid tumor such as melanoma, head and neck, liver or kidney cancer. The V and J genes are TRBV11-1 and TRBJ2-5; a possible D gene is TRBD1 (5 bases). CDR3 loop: CASSLNAGPQETQYF. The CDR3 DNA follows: TGTGCCAGCAGCTTAAATGCAGGGCCCCAAGAGACCCAGTACTTC.